This TCR beta chain originates from a study of blood T cell repertoires in COVID-19 (dated by TCRdb to 2020 to 2021). Context from the whole study: Samples covering the acute and convalescent phases of COVID-19 were provided by collaborators in the United States, Italy and Spain. The material from the prospective study consisted of cDNA or gDNA derived from T cells, B-cell-depleted T cells, or PBMCs. Deeply sampled blood TCRbeta repertoires from subjects exposed to, actively infected with, or recovered from COVID-19 were included in the dataset. The repertoires were released in a freely available public database meant as a resource for research on the immune response to SARS-CoV-2. Samples came from the ongoing ImmuneRACE study (first 160 participants) plus 1,254 subjects from 6 global collaborators. The sample metadata nearly always contained a de-identified subject ID, COVID-19 status, age in years and sex. Where available, HLA class I and class II types were taken from metadata supplied by the sample provider and were not determined by assay-based typing. On the study overall, not on this receptor specifically: Clinical and demographic metadata were provided uncurated, with the amount varying by source and participant.

TCRbeta CDR3 regions were amplified from genomic DNA by means of the immunoSEQ Assay, a bias-controlled multiplex PCR. Per the source publication's procedure: The number of nucleated cells in each sample was estimated from the amplification of reference gene primers within the assay. To quantify the absolute abundance of each unique TCRbeta CDR3 rearrangement, sequence reads were collapsed and filtered. For each sample, productive Simpson clonality was calculated as the square root of Simpson's diversity index across productive rearrangements. This is the immuneACCESS table as TCRdb keeps it, with only in-frame sequences that have V and J called. A part of the clones is gone; compared with another copy, unresolved V genes explain less than half, and the rest is unexplained. Clonal size and the V and J genes are those of that table, whereas D and trimming came from the DNA. This sample lists under 300,000 clones; roughly nine tenths were detected once. The top ten clonotypes cover around 6% of the sample.

The CDR3, from cysteine to phenylalanine, totals 15 residues. CDR3 DNA is the only sequence kept; it has 45 bases, read in frame from the first base. CDR1 and CDR2 were assigned from the germline V gene (reference sequence) as GTSNPN and SVGIG. After removal of 3 bases from V and 0 bases from J, the junction retains 5 bases not matched to a gene. Turning to this clone: This receptor's antigen is unknown. No per-base quality is available; no much larger clone lies one base away.

Enrolling through a virtual design, the prospective study's participants ranged in age from roughly 18 to 89 years and lived across 24 United States geographic areas. Cohort assignment in the prospective study relied on participant-reported clinical history from a screening survey and a study questionnaire. Each participant in the prospective study had whole blood, serum and a nasopharyngeal or oropharyngeal swab collected by mobile phlebotomists. Over a roughly 2-month period, participants in the prospective study had the option of providing additional blood draws and questionnaires. Blood samples from the prospective study were shipped frozen or at room temperature prior to DNA extraction.

This clonotype was sampled from a woman in her 30s with acute COVID-19. The rearranged chain carries TRBV30 and TRBJ2-7, with 10 bases aligning to TRBD1. Specimen: PBMCs or T cells enriched from blood (not recorded which). The DNA is as follows: TGTGCCTGGAGCGGCCGGGACAGGGGCTCCTACGAGCAGTACTTC. This translates into CAWSGRDRGSYEQYF.